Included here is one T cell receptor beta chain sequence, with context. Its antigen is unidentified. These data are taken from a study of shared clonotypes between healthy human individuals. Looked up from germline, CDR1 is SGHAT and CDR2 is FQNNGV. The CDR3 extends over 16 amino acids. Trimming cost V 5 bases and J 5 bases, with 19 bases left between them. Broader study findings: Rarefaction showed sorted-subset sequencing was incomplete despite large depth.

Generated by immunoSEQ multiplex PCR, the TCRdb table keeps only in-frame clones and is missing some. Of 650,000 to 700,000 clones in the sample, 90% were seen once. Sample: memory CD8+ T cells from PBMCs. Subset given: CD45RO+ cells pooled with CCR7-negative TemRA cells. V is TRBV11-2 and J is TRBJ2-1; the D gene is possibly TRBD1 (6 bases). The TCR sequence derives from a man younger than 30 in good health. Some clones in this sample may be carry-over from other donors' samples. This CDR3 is CASSPGGGITNNEQFF. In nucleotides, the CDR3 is TGTGCCAGCAGCCCAGGTGGGGGCATTACGAACAATGAGCAGTTCTTC.